Following are 11 T cell receptor beta chains from one sample sequenced in a study of human CD4 T cells and Enterobacteriaceae. Method: immunoSEQ multiplex PCR; TCRdb's copy keeps in-frame clones and lacks some. The data hold 25,000 to 35,000 clones, with approximately 84% observed a single time. The memory gate held CD4+ cells that were not CD45RA+CCR7+CD95- naive cells, over 95% pure. The sequenced sample was memory CD4+ T cells from blood. The receptors derive from a human donor in good health.

The chain employs TRBV29-1 and TRBJ2-4; 7 bases are shared with TRBD2. J lost 6 bases, V lost 2 bases, and 7 bases had no gene match. Germline V gene data show CDR1 as SQVTM and CDR2 as ANQGSEA. The CDR3 covers 14 residues. The CDR3 DNA is TGCAGCGTTGAACCTCTAGCGGTGGGAAACATTCAGTACTTC. It encodes CSVEPLAVGNIQYF.

The gene calls are TRBV6-1 and TRBJ2-1; TRBD1 or TRBD2 may be the D gene (5 bases each). V lost 6 bases to trimming and J lost 8 bases, with 14 bases between them. CDR1 MNHNS and CDR2 SASEGT come from the germline V gene. CDR3 length: 13 amino acids. For the CDR3, the DNA is TGTGCCAGCAGCCTCCGGGACGAAGATGAGCAGTTCTTC. Translating gives CASSLRDEDEQFF.

This clone came up once. The rearrangement uses TRBV9 and TRBJ2-6; D not resolved. Germline assignment: CDR1 SGDLS and CDR2 YYNGEE. The CDR3 has 14 amino acids. Trimming stripped 2 bases from V and 0 bases from J, with 3 bases between. The DNA for the CDR3 is TGTGCCAGCAGCGTCTCCTCTGGGGCCAACGTCCTGACTTTC. This sequence encodes CASSVSSGANVLTF.

This clone appeared a few times. This chain connects TRBV10-1 to TRBJ2-5, with a weak D call TRBD1 (6 bases). The CDR3 consists of 13 residues. Germline V gene sequence: CDR1 WNHNN, CDR2 SYGVQD (reference sequence). The ends were cut back, 3 bases at V and 1 base at J, with 6 bases in the middle. The CDR3 reads CASSDRGQETQYF. The CDR3 DNA sequence: TGCGCCAGCAGTGACAGGGGCCAAGAGACCCAGTACTTC.

This rearrangement joins TRBV25-1 to TRBJ1-1; D remains unclear. The CDR3 covers 14 residues. V lost 6 bases and J lost 1, with 12 bases in between. Germline V lookup: CDR1 MGHDK, CDR2 SYGVNS. The CDR3 loop is CASRPGLTNTEAFF. CDR3 bases: TGTGCCAGCAGACCGGGCCTTACGAACACTGAAGCTTTCTTT.

The CDR3 reads CASSQERRVSGAANTEAFF. Here the CDR3 DNA reads TGTGCCAGCAGCCAAGAAAGAAGGGTTTCGGGGGCGGCGAACACTGAAGCTTTCTTT. The chain combines TRBV4-2 with TRBJ1-1; weak D call: TRBD1 (6 bases). Trimming cost V 0 bases and J 1 base, with 21 bases left between them. CDR1 is LGHNA and CDR2 is YNFKEQ in the germline V gene. The CDR3 has 19 amino acids.

The chain uses TRBV15 and TRBJ1-5, with 7 nucleotides matching TRBD1. CDR3 length equals 14 residues. Trimming took 4 bases from V and 4 from J; bases not matched to a gene: 4. The germline V gene has CDR1 LNHNV and CDR2 YYDKDF (reference sequence). In DNA, the CDR3 is TGTGCCACCAGCATCCAGGGGGGAAATCAGCCCCAGCATTTT. Protein: CATSIQGGNQPQHF.

This chain connects TRBV2 to TRBJ1-2, with unresolved D. This CDR3 contains 12 residues. The V gene's germline CDR1 is SNHLY and CDR2 FYNNEI. Deletions cut 5 bases from V and 3 bases from J, with 7 bases between. The CDR3 is CASSQSYYGYTF. CDR3 nucleotide sequence: TGTGCCAGCAGTCAGTCTTACTATGGCTACACCTTC.

The chain joins TRBV7-2 to TRBJ2-3; D not resolved. Trimming took 2 bases from V and 2 from J, leaving 14 bases between them. Germline values: CDR1 SGHTA, CDR2 FQGNSA. The CDR3 consists of 16 residues. The CDR3 DNA sequence: TGTGCCAGCAGCTTATATAGTTATGGCATCACAGATACGCAGTATTTT. It encodes CASSLYSYGITDTQYF.

In this sample, this clone turned up once. The chain employs TRBV5-5 and TRBJ2-1; the match to TRBD1 covers 9 bases. Germline CDR1 is SGHKS and CDR2 is YYEKEE (reference sequence). CDR3 length equals 14 residues. J gave up 13 bases and V 0 bases, and 8 bases lay outside the gene matches. In DNA form, the CDR3 reads TGTGCCAGCAGCTTGGACCCGGGACAGGGCCGTCAGTTCTTC. Translated: CASSLDPGQGRQFF.

The table lists this clone with a count of one. The V and J genes are TRBV29-1 and TRBJ2-1, with 9 nucleotides matching TRBD1. CDR3 length equals 13 residues. Germline V gene lookup returns CDR1 SQVTM and CDR2 ANQGSEA. J gave up 4 bases and V 3 bases, and 1 base lay outside the gene matches. CDR3 sequence reads: CSVEDRGYNEQFF. CDR3 DNA sequence: TGCAGCGTTGAGGACAGGGGTTACAATGAGCAGTTCTTC.